The 16 T cell receptor beta chains in this list originate from one sample, sequenced in a study of T cell responses to AZD1222 COVID-19 vaccine. Repertoires were generated with immunoSEQ multiplex PCR, while TCRdb's copy carries only in-frame clones and drops some. The repertoire holds roughly 97,000 clones, with approximately 91% as singletons. This material consisted of peripheral blood, taken on day 0 of AZD1222 vaccination. The source is an adult in good health.

This clone was detected only once. This chain links TRBV7-3 with TRBJ2-3; D might be TRBD1 (6 bases). The germline V gene has CDR1 SGHTA and CDR2 FQGTGA. This CDR3 spans 17 amino acids. The V end was cut by 4 bases, the J end by 0 bases, with 17 bases between. The CDR3 sequence: CASSSPSGTPSTDTQYF. The DNA for the CDR3 is TGTGCCAGCAGCTCACCATCCGGGACACCCAGCACAGATACGCAGTATTTT.

The chain is built from TRBV20-1 and TRBJ1-1; maybe TRBD1 (5 bases). The V gene's germline CDR1 is DFQATT and CDR2 SNEGSKA (reference sequence). Deletions cut 7 bases from V and 11 bases from J, with 17 bases between. The CDR3 runs 11 residues. CDR3 loop: CSGSVGGSAFF. CDR3 sequence (DNA): TGCAGTGGGTCAGTTGGGGGTTCCGCTTTCTTT.

The chain joins TRBV30 to TRBJ2-3, with TRBD1 identical over 8 bases. Germline V gene lookup returns CDR1 GTSNPN and CDR2 SVGIG (reference sequence). V shed 0 bases, J shed 11 bases, and the junction held 1 base outside the gene matches. This CDR3 spans 11 amino acids. In DNA, the CDR3 is TGTGCCTGGAGTGTGGGGACAGGGCAGTATTTT. This codes for CAWSVGTGQYF.

The rearrangement joins TRBV11-2 to TRBJ2-1; no clear D gene. The CDR3 is 16 amino acids. Germline values: CDR1 SGHAT, CDR2 FQNNGV. Trimming pared 5 bases from V and 0 bases from J, leaving 14 bases between. CDR3 loop: CASSQRPSGSYNEQFF. The CDR3 region has the DNA TGTGCCAGCAGCCAAAGACCTAGTGGCTCCTACAATGAGCAGTTCTTC.

The gene calls are TRBV5-1 and TRBJ1-3; 9 bases map to TRBD1. This CDR3 region has 15 residues. Per the germline V gene, CDR1 is SGHRS and CDR2 is YFSETQ. J gave up 2 bases and V 4 bases, and 4 bases lay outside the gene matches. CDR3 region: CASSERTGAGNTIYF. Written as DNA, the CDR3 is TGCGCCAGCAGCGAGCGGACAGGGGCTGGAAACACCATATATTTT.

The chain links TRBV6-5 to TRBJ2-7; D is unclear. Between the trimmed V and J ends, which lost 8 bases and 0 bases, there was a span of 11 bases. Germline V gene lookup returns CDR1 MNHEY and CDR2 SVGAGI. The CDR3 is 13 amino acids. CDR3: CASGPVDSYEQYF. For the CDR3, the DNA is TGTGCCAGCGGCCCAGTGGACTCCTACGAGCAGTACTTC.

Points on this clone: The CDR3 carries no conserved terminal phenylalanine or tryptophan, so it likely arises from a read error. This rearrangement joins TRBV7-2 to TRBJ1-6, with no clear D. This CDR3 comprises 14 residues. Trimming took off 1 base at V and 14 bases at J, with 15 bases between the two ends. Looked up from germline, CDR1 is SGHTA and CDR2 is FQGNSA. Here the CDR3 reads CASSLESSVSTLHL. The CDR3 DNA reads as TGTGCCAGCAGCTTAGAGAGTTCAGTCTCCACCCTCCACCTT.

This chain uses TRBV9 with TRBJ1-1, with D perhaps TRBD1 (5 bases). With 2 bases removed from V and 0 bases from J, the gap between germline ends came to 11 bases. Germline CDR1 is SGDLS and CDR2 is YYNGEE. CDR3 length: 15 amino acids. This CDR3 is CASSVRGGLNTEAFF. CDR3 bases: TGTGCCAGCAGCGTCCGGGGCGGACTGAACACTGAAGCTTTCTTT.

This sequence joins TRBV6-6 and TRBJ1-1; D remains unclear. The ends were cut back, 5 bases at V and 4 bases at J, with 17 bases in the middle. The CDR3 contains 15 residues. In germline, CDR1 is MNHNY, CDR2 SVGAGI (reference sequence). The CDR3 loop reads CASSDTTTPITEAFF. CDR3 DNA sequence: TGTGCCAGCAGTGATACCACGACACCTATCACTGAAGCTTTCTTT.

In the case of this clone: As the CDR3 is not closed by the conserved phenylalanine or tryptophan, this likely results from a read error. The CDR3 nucleotides read TGTGCCAGTAAAGGGGGCTCCTATAATTCACCCCTCCACCTT. Its translation is CASKGGSYNSPLHL. This chain joins TRBV19 and TRBJ1-6, with a weak D call TRBD1 (6 bases). The CDR3 is 14 residues long. Germline values: CDR1 LNHDA, CDR2 SQIVND (reference sequence). V gave up 7 bases and J gave up 0 bases, with 7 bases separating them.

This rearrangement joins TRBV12-3 or TRBV12-4 to TRBJ1-4, with D unclear. This CDR3 has 12 residues. V lost 3 bases and J lost 8, with 7 bases in between. The CDR3 sequence is CASSFEGEKLFF. The CDR3 DNA sequence: TGTGCCAGCAGTTTTGAGGGAGAAAAACTGTTTTTT.

The rearrangement links TRBV23-1 to TRBJ1-2, with D hard to call. TRBV23-1 carries the ORF label, with uncertain function. The CDR3 sequence is 14 residues long. Trimming took off 0 bases at V and 3 bases at J, with 8 bases between the two ends. CDR3 region: CASSQSARDYGYTF. In DNA form, the CDR3 reads TGCGCCAGCAGTCAATCGGCCCGAGACTATGGCTACACCTTC.

The genes are TRBV25-1 and TRBJ2-3, with 7 bases lining up with TRBD1. This CDR3 contains 15 residues. Germline-derived CDR1 and CDR2 are MGHDK and SYGVNS. V lost 1 base, J lost 1 base, and 2 bases stayed unmatched. CDR3 region: CASSEFTGGTDTQYF. The DNA for the CDR3 is TGTGCCAGCAGTGAATTTACAGGGGGCACAGATACGCAGTATTTT.

Concerning this clone: Other DNA sequences of this sample code for an identical CDR3. This chain connects TRBV11-2 to TRBJ1-5; D gene ambiguous. Between the trimmed V and J ends, which lost 0 bases and 2 bases, there was a span of 8 bases. The CDR3 is made up of 15 amino acids. The germline V gene encodes CDR1 SGHAT and CDR2 FQNNGV. This CDR3 is CASSLDFGGNQPQHF. CDR3 coding DNA: TGTGCCAGCAGCTTAGATTTTGGTGGCAATCAGCCCCAGCATTTT.

V usage is TRBV10-1 and J usage is TRBJ2-7; D unresolved. V lost 4 bases and J lost 0, with 13 bases in between. The CDR3 consists of 15 residues. Germline values: CDR1 WNHNN, CDR2 SYGVQD (reference sequence). CDR3 loop: CASSAGSSSSYEQYF. The CDR3 nucleotides are TGCGCCAGCAGTGCGGGCAGCTCGAGCTCCTACGAGCAGTACTTC.

This clone was seen a handful of times. CDR3 amino acids: CASSLGLGGGTYEQYF. CDR3 in DNA: TGTGCCAGCAGCTTAGGCCTGGGTGGGGGGACGTACGAGCAGTACTTC. The V call is TRBV13, the J call TRBJ2-7; D may be TRBD2 (6 bases). Trimming cost V 0 bases and J 4 bases, with 16 bases left between them. Looked up from germline, CDR1 is PRHDT and CDR2 is FYEKMQ (reference sequence). CDR3 length: 16 amino acids.